This section outlines one T cell receptor (beta chain) sequence together with its context. Other nucleotide sequences from this sample produce the same CDR3. These data originate in a study of blood T cell repertoires in COVID-19. As for the study in general: From T cells, B-cell-depleted T cells, or PBMCs came the material, which was cDNA or gDNA.

Original methodology: Researchers report that nucleated cell counts were estimated from reference gene primer amplification. This table comes from immunoSEQ multiplex PCR, and its TCRdb copy is limited to in-frame clones, with some not included. D and trimming come from the DNA, and the V and J calls and clone size come from that table. This table has some 250,000 clones, roughly 79% appearing once. Patients in Seattle were enrolled during active infection, then followed longitudinally. The length of the CDR3 is 11 residues. V lost 1 base to trimming and J lost 7 bases, with 4 bases between them. The TCR originated in a woman of 80 years or more with COVID-19, enrolled during active disease. What was sequenced was peripheral blood. J is TRBJ1-2 and V is TRBV12-3 or TRBV12-4; D unclear. The DNA of the CDR3 is TGTGCCAGCAGTTTAGGAGGTGGCTACACCTTC. Translated: CASSLGGGYTF.